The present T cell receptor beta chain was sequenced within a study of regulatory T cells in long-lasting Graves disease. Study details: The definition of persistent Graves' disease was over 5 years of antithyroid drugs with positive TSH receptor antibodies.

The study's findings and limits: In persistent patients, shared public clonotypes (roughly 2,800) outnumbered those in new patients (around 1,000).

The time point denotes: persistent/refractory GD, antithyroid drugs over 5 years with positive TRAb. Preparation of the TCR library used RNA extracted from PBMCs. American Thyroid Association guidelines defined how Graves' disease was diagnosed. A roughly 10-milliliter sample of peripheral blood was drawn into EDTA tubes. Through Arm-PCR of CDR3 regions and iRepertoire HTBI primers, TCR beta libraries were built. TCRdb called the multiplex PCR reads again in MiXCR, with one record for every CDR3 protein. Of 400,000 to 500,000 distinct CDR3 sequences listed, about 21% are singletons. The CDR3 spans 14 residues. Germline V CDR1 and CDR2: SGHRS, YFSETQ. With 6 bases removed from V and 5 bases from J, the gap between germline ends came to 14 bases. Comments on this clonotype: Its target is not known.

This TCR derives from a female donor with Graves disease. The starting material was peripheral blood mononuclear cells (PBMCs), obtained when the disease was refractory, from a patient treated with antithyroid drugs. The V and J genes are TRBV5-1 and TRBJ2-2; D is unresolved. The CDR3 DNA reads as TGCGCCAGCACGAGAGTTTTACAGACCGGGGAGCTGTTTTTT. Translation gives CASTRVLQTGELFF.